Each of the 7 T cell receptor beta chains below was sequenced from the same sample in a study of PD-L1 blockade in urothelial cancer. Assay: immunoSEQ multiplex PCR; the TCRdb copy retains only in-frame clones and omits some. Of 45,000 to 50,000 clones in the sample, roughly 80% were seen once. Time point: peripheral blood 6 weeks after treatment start. The source was PBMCs, collected around atezolizumab (anti-PD-L1) treatment. These receptors were taken from a man between 65 and 85 years old with urothelial cancer.

J is TRBJ1-1 and V is TRBV6-5; D may be TRBD1 (5 bases). The CDR3 is 15 amino acids. The germline gives CDR1 MNHEY, CDR2 SVGAGI. Trimming pared 0 bases from V and 8 bases from J, leaving 16 bases between. For the CDR3, the DNA is TGTGCCAGCAGTTACTCGAGTGTCCAACGGACAGAAGCTTTCTTT. This translates into CASSYSSVQRTEAFF.

The J gene is TRBJ2-1, the V gene TRBV18, with 9 bases matching TRBD1. The trim removed 4 bases at V and 6 bases at J, leaving 7 bases unmatched. This CDR3 contains 15 residues. In germline, CDR1 is KGHSH, CDR2 LQKENI. Written as DNA, the CDR3 is TGTGCCAGCTCACGGGGACAGGGAGGGCGCAATGAGCAGTTCTTC. The encoded protein is CASSRGQGGRNEQFF.

The V call is TRBV7-6, the J call TRBJ2-7; 7 bases match TRBD2. Looked up from germline, CDR1 is SGHVS and CDR2 is FNYEAQ. The CDR3 totals 17 residues. The V segment lost 0 bases and the J segment 2 bases; nucleotides outside the gene matches: 10. The CDR3 DNA reads as TGTGCCAGCAGCTTAGCTTGGGGGGGAAGACAAACCTACGAGCAGTACTTC. This sequence encodes CASSLAWGGRQTYEQYF.

This clone was seen a few times. The rearrangement uses TRBV19 and TRBJ2-5; D may be TRBD1 (6 bases). The V and J ends lost 6 bases and 3 bases respectively, with 11 bases between them. CDR3 length: 13 residues. CDR1 is LNHDA, CDR2 SQIVND, per germline (reference sequence). The DNA of the CDR3 is TGTGCCAGTAGGGGCAGGGGCAAAGAGACCCAGTACTTC. Residues: CASRGRGKETQYF.

The chain combines TRBV27 with TRBJ2-2; D might be TRBD1 (6 bases). V gave up 6 bases and J gave up 3 bases, with 20 bases separating them. This CDR3 is built from 17 residues. From germline, CDR1 is MNHEY and CDR2 SMNVEV (reference sequence). Here the CDR3 DNA reads TGTGCCAGCAGACGACTTTACTCCGGGACATACACCGGGGAGCTGTTTTTT. Protein product: CASRRLYSGTYTGELFF.

This chain links TRBV20-1 with TRBJ1-2, with unresolved D. Germline V gene data show CDR1 as DFQATT and CDR2 as SNEGSKA (reference sequence). This CDR3 contains 11 residues. V lost 7 bases to trimming and J lost 5 bases, with 11 bases between them. The CDR3 spells CSGTEGYGYTF. CDR3 nucleotides: TGCAGTGGAACAGAGGGTTATGGCTACACCTTC.

This rearrangement joins TRBV28 to TRBJ2-2, with 7 bases matching TRBD1. CDR3 length equals 16 residues. V shed 3 bases, J shed 0 bases, and the junction held 4 bases outside the gene matches. CDR1 and CDR2 (germline): MDHEN, SYDVKM. CDR3 sequence: CASSFIGTANTGELFF. Written as DNA, the CDR3 is TGTGCCAGCAGTTTTATAGGGACAGCGAACACCGGGGAGCTGTTTTTT.